Listed below are T cell receptor beta chains from one sample, sequenced in a study of cytomegalovirus exposure and HLA in healthy donors. Profiling relied on immunoSEQ multiplex PCR, and the TCRdb table lists in-frame clones only, not all of them. The top ten clones hold approximately 6.8% of a sample with roughly 150,000 clones, approximately 84% of them seen once. The material sequenced was PBMCs. These receptors were collected from a woman in her forties in good health and CMV-seropositive. Each CDR3 is given with its conserved first and last residue. D genes are given only for firm matches. Clone size is shown for a subset of rows, as once, few, many or a class of expanded clone.

j_call	v_call	clone_size	cdr3_length	d_call	cdr3_nt	cdr3_aa
TRBJ2-1	TRBV7-9	-	15	TRBD2	TGTTCCAGCAGCTTAGCGGGGGGGCTAGGGAATGAGCAGTTCTTC	CSSSLAGGLGNEQFF
TRBJ2-7	TRBV4-3	once	14	TRBD2	TGCGCCAGCAGCCAAGGACTAGCGGTTTACGAGCAGTACTTC	CASSQGLAVYEQYF
TRBJ1-1	TRBV7-9	once	14	-	TGTGCCAGCAGCTTACTGGGGGGAGGCACTGAAGCTTTCTTT	CASSLLGGGTEAFF
TRBJ2-5	TRBV28	-	16	TRBD2	TGTGCCAGCAGTTCCCGAGGCGGGGGGCCCCAAGAGACCCAGTACTTC	CASSSRGGGPQETQYF
TRBJ2-3	TRBV4-3	-	16	TRBD2	TGCGCCAGCAGCCAAGAGAATAGCGGGGGCGTATATACGCAGTATTTT	CASSQENSGGVYTQYF
TRBJ1-2	TRBV2	-	14	TRBD1	TGTGCCAGCAGTGAAACCGGGACAGGGAAAGGCTACACCTTC	CASSETGTGKGYTF
TRBJ1-1	TRBV7-3	once	13	-	TGTGCCAGCAGCCTAGACCCTAACACTGAAGCTTTCTTT	CASSLDPNTEAFF
TRBJ1-2	TRBV5-5	-	14	-	TGTGCCAGCAGCGTCGACGTCGGAGACTATGGCTACACCTTC	CASSVDVGDYGYTF
TRBJ1-1	TRBV6-5	-	13	-	TGTGCCAGCAAATTGGAGGGGAGGGGTGAAGCTTTCTTT	CASKLEGRGEAFF
TRBJ2-3	TRBV6-5	-	15	TRBD2	TGTGCCAGCAGTACTCTAGCGGGGGGACCCCTTGGGCAGTATTTT	CASSTLAGGPLGQYF
TRBJ1-3	TRBV4-1	medium-sized	15	-	TGCGCCAGCAGCCAAGGGGACACTTCTGGAAACACCATATATTTT	CASSQGDTSGNTIYF
TRBJ2-1	TRBV6-1	-	11	TRBD2	TGTGCCAGCCGGGGGGGACATGAGCAGTTCTTC	CASRGGHEQFF
TRBJ2-3	TRBV4-1	-	12	-	TGCGCCAGCAGCCAATCTCTCGATACGCAGTATTTT	CASSQSLDTQYF
TRBJ1-6	TRBV7-2	-	16	-	TGTGCCAGCAGCTTAAATGGGGGGGTAGGTAATTCACCCCTCCACTTT	CASSLNGGVGNSPLHF
TRBJ1-1	TRBV30	-	15	TRBD1	TGTGCCTGGAGTGTTACAGGGGGCATGAACACTAAAGCTTTCTTT	CAWSVTGGMNTKAFF
TRBJ1-3	TRBV7-8	-	18	TRBD1	TGTGCCAGTCTAGGGACAGCCCCGAACTCGATCTCTGGAAACACCATATATTTT	CASLGTAPNSISGNTIYF
TRBJ2-5	TRBV2	-	13	TRBD1	TGTGCCAGCAGGGACAGGGCCCTAGAGACCCAGTACTTC	CASRDRALETQYF
TRBJ1-5	TRBV19	-	16	-	TGTGCCAGTAGTGGCGGGGGAGGGGCGCGAAGTCAGCCCCAGCATTTT	CASSGGGGARSQPQHF
TRBJ2-4	TRBV18	-	16	TRBD1	TGTGCCAGCTCACTAACGAGGGGGCGAACGGGAAACATTCAGTACTTC	CASSLTRGRTGNIQYF
TRBJ1-4	TRBV4-2	-	16	-	TGTGCCAGCAGCCAAGAAACAACCCGAGGGAATGAAAAACTGTTTTTT	CASSQETTRGNEKLFF
TRBJ1-1	TRBV28	-	14	-	TGTGCCAGCAGTTTACTACAGAGAAACACTGAAGCTTTCTTT	CASSLLQRNTEAFF
TRBJ1-4	TRBV7-9	-	14	TRBD1	TGTGCCAGCAGCGGGGGACAGGGGAATGAAAAACTGTTTTTT	CASSGGQGNEKLFF
TRBJ2-7	TRBV5-6	-	12	-	TGTGCCAGCAGTTTATATAGTACCGAGCAGTACTTC	CASSLYSTEQYF
TRBJ2-4	TRBV15	-	21	TRBD2	TGTGCCACCAGCAGAGGGGGAGGACTAGCGGGGGGGCGACTAGCCAAAAACATTCAGTACTTC	CATSRGGGLAGGRLAKNIQYF
TRBJ1-2	TRBV6-1	-	13	-	TGTGCCAGCACAGACGGGAGGGGCTATGGCTACACCTTC	CASTDGRGYGYTF
TRBJ2-6	TRBV30	-	20	TRBD1	TGTGCCTGGAGATTACCCCGGGACAGGGGGCGATTCGCTGGGGCCAACGTCCTGACTTTC	CAWRLPRDRGRFAGANVLTF
TRBJ1-2	TRBV7-9	-	13	TRBD1	TGTGCCAGCAGCTTATCAGGGGGGTATGGCTACACCTTC	CASSLSGGYGYTF
TRBJ1-2	TRBV7-2	-	16	-	TGTGCCAGCAGCCCAGAGGTGGCAGGGGTTATCTATGGCTACACCTTC	CASSPEVAGVIYGYTF
TRBJ1-5	TRBV18	-	14	-	TGTGCCAGCTCACCTGGGCAAAACAATCAGCCCCAGCATTTT	CASSPGQNNQPQHF
TRBJ1-3	TRBV11-2	few	15	-	TGTGCCAGCAGCCCCTACAGCGACAGTGGAAACACCATATATTTT	CASSPYSDSGNTIYF
TRBJ1-2	TRBV28	-	15	-	TGTGCCAGCAGTCAATATACCGACTCCTCGCCCGGCTACACCTTC	CASSQYTDSSPGYTF
TRBJ2-3	TRBV4-2	-	15	TRBD2	TGTGCCAGCGGGACTAGCGGGGGCCCGGGTGATACGCAGTATTTT	CASGTSGGPGDTQYF
TRBJ1-2	TRBV30	-	12	TRBD1	TGTGCCTGGGTGACAGGGGGGAATGGCTACACCTTC	CAWVTGGNGYTF
TRBJ2-3	TRBV13	-	14	-	TGTGCCAGCAGCCCGACAGAAAGCACAGATACGCAGTATTTT	CASSPTESTDTQYF
TRBJ2-5	TRBV2	-	16	TRBD2	TGTGCCAGCAGTGAATTGAGGACTAGCCTAAAAGAGACCCAGTACTTC	CASSELRTSLKETQYF
TRBJ2-5	TRBV7-2	-	14	-	TGTGCCAGCAGCGACAACATAATCCAAGAGACCCAGTACTTC	CASSDNIIQETQYF
TRBJ2-5	TRBV7-8	once	16	-	TGTGCCAGCAGCCCTTGGCTTAGACTAAAGCAAGAGACCCAGTACTTC	CASSPWLRLKQETQYF
TRBJ2-5	TRBV15	many	13	-	TGTGCCACCAGCAGAGACCCAGGGGAGACCCAGTACTTC	CATSRDPGETQYF
TRBJ2-7	TRBV27	-	15	TRBD2	TGTGCCAGCAGTCCCGGACTAGCGGGGGTAGAAGAGCAGTACTTC	CASSPGLAGVEEQYF
TRBJ2-2	TRBV18	-	17	TRBD2	TGTGCCAGCTCACCTTCCCTCTCGGGAGGGTCCACCGGGGAGCTGTTTTTT	CASSPSLSGGSTGELFF
TRBJ1-1	TRBV30	-	13	-	TGTGCCTGGAGTCCGGGAATAGGGACTGAAGCTTTCTTT	CAWSPGIGTEAFF
TRBJ2-3	TRBV29-1	-	14	-	TGCAGCGTGGCGGGACCGACTAGGACAGATACGCAGTATTTT	CSVAGPTRTDTQYF
TRBJ1-1	TRBV5-4	-	16	-	TGTGCCAGCAGCTCTAACATAGCTCGGGGTGGCACTGAAGCTTTCTTT	CASSSNIARGGTEAFF
TRBJ2-5	TRBV19	-	15	-	TGTGCCAGTAGTATAAACGCGGCCGCAAAAGAGACCCAGTACTTC	CASSINAAAKETQYF
TRBJ2-3	TRBV7-8	-	18	TRBD2	TGTGCCAGCAGCTTACGGACTAGCGGGGGGGATATTACAGATACGCAGTATTTT	CASSLRTSGGDITDTQYF
TRBJ1-1	TRBV28	-	11	-	TGTGCCAGCAAGACCGGGGTTGAAGCTTTCTTT	CASKTGVEAFF
TRBJ1-3	TRBV19	-	15	TRBD1	TGTGCCAGTACCACGACAGGGCTCTCTGGAAACACCATATATTTT	CASTTTGLSGNTIYF
TRBJ2-5	TRBV5-1	-	12	-	TGCGCCAGCAGCTCCACAGGCGAGACCCAGTACTTC	CASSSTGETQYF
TRBJ1-2	TRBV28	-	14	TRBD1	TGTGCCATTTTCCGGGACAGGGGATTCTATGGCTACACCTTC	CAIFRDRGFYGYTF
TRBJ1-3	TRBV6-1	-	15	-	TGTGCCAGCAGTGAGGCAGGGTCGGCCGGAAACACCATATATTTT	CASSEAGSAGNTIYF
TRBJ1-2	TRBV30	-	13	TRBD1	TGTGCCCAATCCCGGGACAGGATATATGGCTACACCTTC	CAQSRDRIYGYTF
TRBJ2-7	TRBV28	-	15	TRBD2	TGTGCCAGCAGTCCCTTAAGGACTAGCTTTTACGAGCAGTACTTC	CASSPLRTSFYEQYF
TRBJ1-3	TRBV13	-	15	-	TGTGCCAGCAGCCCCTGGGGTGGGGCAGGAAACACCATATATTTT	CASSPWGGAGNTIYF
TRBJ2-3	TRBV7-8	-	15	TRBD2	TGTGCCAGCGGCCGGACTAGCGGGCGGACAGATACGCAGTATTTT	CASGRTSGRTDTQYF
TRBJ1-5	TRBV15	once	16	-	TGTGCCACCAGCACGCTGTCGGGGGGCGCGGATCAGCCCCAGCATTTT	CATSTLSGGADQPQHF
TRBJ2-1	TRBV7-9	few	17	TRBD2	TGTGCCAGCACCTCCGGGACTAGCGGGGGAATTGGCAATGAGCAGTTCTTC	CASTSGTSGGIGNEQFF
TRBJ2-3	TRBV7-9	-	14	TRBD2	TGTTCCACCACTCGGGGGGGCCTCGCAGATACGCAGTATTTT	CSTTRGGLADTQYF
TRBJ1-1	TRBV28	-	13	-	TGTGCCAGCAGTTTAAACTTAATTGCTGAAGCTTTCTTT	CASSLNLIAEAFF
TRBJ2-1	TRBV30	-	15	TRBD1	TGTGCCTGGAGTGCCCCGGGACAGGGGGTGTATGAGCAGTTCTTC	CAWSAPGQGVYEQFF